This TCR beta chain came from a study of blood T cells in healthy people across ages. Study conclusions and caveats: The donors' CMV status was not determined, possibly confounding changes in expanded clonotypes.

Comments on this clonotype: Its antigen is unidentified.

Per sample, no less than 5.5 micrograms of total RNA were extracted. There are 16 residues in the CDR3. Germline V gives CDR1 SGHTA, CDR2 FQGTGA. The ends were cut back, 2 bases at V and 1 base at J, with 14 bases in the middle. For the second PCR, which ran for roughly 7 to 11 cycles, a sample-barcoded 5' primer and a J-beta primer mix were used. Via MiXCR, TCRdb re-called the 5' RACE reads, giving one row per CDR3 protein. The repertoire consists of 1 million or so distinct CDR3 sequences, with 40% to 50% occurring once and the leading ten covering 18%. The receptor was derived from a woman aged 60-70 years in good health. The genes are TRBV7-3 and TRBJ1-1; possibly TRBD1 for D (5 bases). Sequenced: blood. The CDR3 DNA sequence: TGTGCCAGCAGCTTACACCCCACAGGCACGAACACTGAAGCTTTCTTT. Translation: CASSLHPTGTNTEAFF.